The 30 T cell receptor beta chains below all came from one sample that was sequenced in a study of blood T cell repertoires in COVID-19. Assay: immunoSEQ multiplex PCR; the TCRdb copy retains only in-frame clones and omits some. The sample has about 260,000 clones, 86% seen once. The material sequenced was peripheral blood. The receptors derive from a man aged 18 to 30 with active or convalescent COVID-19.

This sequence joins TRBV2 and TRBJ2-2; D not resolved. V was cut by 8 bases and J by 4 bases, with 8 bases left in between. The CDR3 runs to 12 residues. The V gene's germline CDR1 is SNHLY and CDR2 FYNNEI. CDR3 DNA sequence: TGTGCCAGCCCACGGAGCACCGGGGAGCTGTTTTTT. Translated, it gives CASPRSTGELFF.

A single count supports this clone. The J gene is TRBJ1-4, the V gene TRBV5-6; 7 nucleotides align to TRBD1. Unmatched junction bases numbered 4, after V lost 0 bases and J lost 8 bases. This CDR3 region has 14 residues. The V gene's germline CDR1 is SGHDT and CDR2 YYEEEE. CDR3 sequence reads: CASSLGRGYEKLFF. The CDR3 DNA sequence: TGTGCCAGCAGCTTGGGCAGGGGGTACGAAAAACTGTTTTTT.

The chain employs TRBV3-1 (or the pseudogene TRBV3-2) and TRBJ1-2, with D perhaps matching TRBD1 (6 bases). The germline gives CDR1 LGHDT, CDR2 YNNKEL (reference sequence). Trimming removed 4 bases from V and 8 bases from J, with 17 bases in between. The CDR3 runs 14 residues. The CDR3 here is CASSPGSGGYGYTF. CDR3 nucleotides: TGTGCCAGCAGCCCGGGTTCGGGGGGCTACGGCTACACCTTC.

The chain carries TRBV9 and TRBJ1-4; TRBD1 matches 7 bases. J was trimmed by 6 bases and V by 4 bases; bases with no gene match: 6. Germline CDR1 is SGDLS and CDR2 is YYNGEE. The CDR3 consists of 14 residues. CDR3: CASSTGDRYEKLFF. The CDR3 bases are TGTGCCAGCAGCACAGGGGATCGGTATGAAAAACTGTTTTTT.

This clone was observed once. As DNA, the CDR3 is TGTGCCAGCAGCCAGGGAGGGACAGGGGCCTACGAGCAGTACTTC. Amino acids: CASSQGGTGAYEQYF. The chain links TRBV7-6 to TRBJ2-7, with TRBD1 matching over 10 bases. The V gene end was trimmed by 5 bases and the J gene end by 2 bases; junction bases not matched to a gene: 6. Germline V gene lookup returns CDR1 SGHVS and CDR2 FNYEAQ. The CDR3 extends over 15 amino acids. Based on the CDR3 plus reference TRBV7-6 and TRBJ2-7, the full variable domain is GAGVSQSPRYKVTKRGQDVALRCDPISGHVSLYWYRQALGQGPEFLTYFNYEAQQDKSGLPNDRFSAERPEGSISTLTIQRTEQRDSAMYRCASSQGGTGAYEQYFGPGTRLTVT.

CDR3: CASTKSSLNTIYF. CDR3 DNA sequence: TGCGCCAGCACCAAAAGCTCTCTTAACACCATATATTTT. The chain links TRBV23-1 to TRBJ1-3; no reliable D call. TRBV23-1 falls under the ORF class, with uncertain function. V lost 7 bases, J lost 7 bases, and 14 bases lay in between. The CDR3 is made up of 13 amino acids.

Comment on this clone: Compared with germline, one end of the junction differs, possibly owing to a read error. V and J are TRBV30 and TRBJ1-1; 7 bases are shared with TRBD1. This CDR3 contains 13 residues. Germline V gene sequence: CDR1 GTSNPN, CDR2 SVGIG (reference sequence). DNA of the CDR3: TGTGCCTGGGGTGTCGCAGGGGGTAGTGTGGCTTTCTTT. Translating it yields CAWGVAGGSVAFF.

This chain connects TRBV24-1 to TRBJ1-2, with 7 bases that match TRBD1. CDR3 length equals 13 residues. Germline-derived CDR1 and CDR2 are KGHDR and SFDVKD. The V and J ends lost 7 bases and 4 bases, in that order; junction bases with no gene match: 5. The CDR3 protein is CATSFTGAYGYTF. The CDR3 DNA is TGTGCCACCAGCTTTACAGGGGCCTATGGCTACACCTTC.

The chain is built from TRBV6-5 and TRBJ1-2, with 8 bases fitting TRBD1. Germline V gene data show CDR1 as MNHEY and CDR2 as SVGAGI. With V trimmed by 6 bases and J by 4 bases, 4 bases remained unmatched. This CDR3 contains 13 residues. The CDR3: CASRWDRLYGYTF. CDR3 in DNA: TGTGCCAGCAGATGGGACAGGCTCTATGGCTACACCTTC.

This clone was counted a few times. The J gene is TRBJ2-7, the V gene TRBV10-2; 7 bases are shared with TRBD1. CDR1 is WSHSY and CDR2 is SAAADI in the germline V gene. This CDR3 region has 18 residues. V dropped 0 bases and J dropped 3; count of bases not matched to a gene: 14. The CDR3 sequence is CASSESARDSGKIYEQYF. For the CDR3, the DNA is TGCGCCAGCAGTGAGTCCGCAAGGGACAGCGGAAAAATCTACGAGCAGTACTTC.

The sample holds one count of this clone. The chain combines TRBV11-3 with TRBJ1-1; the D is unclear. CDR1 and CDR2 from the germline V gene are SGHNT and YENEEA. This CDR3 has 13 amino acids. V shed 1 base and J shed 4 bases, with 7 bases lying between them. The CDR3 loop reads CASSLGGVTEAFF. CDR3 DNA sequence: TGTGCCAGCAGCTTAGGCGGAGTCACTGAAGCTTTCTTT.

The chain uses TRBV7-2 and TRBJ1-1, with D maybe TRBD1 (5 bases). Germline CDR1 is SGHTA and CDR2 is FQGNSA. The germline V and J ends were trimmed by 5 bases and 10 bases, with 20 bases remaining between them. The CDR3 spans 14 residues. Here the CDR3 reads CASSTAVGAQGAFF. CDR3 DNA: TGTGCCAGCAGCACCGCCGTTGGGGCGCAGGGAGCTTTCTTT. Full variable domain (remainder filled in from reference TRBV7-2 and TRBJ1-1): GAGVSQSPSNKVTEKGKDVELRCDPISGHTALYWYRQSLGQGLEFLIYFQGNSAPDKSGLPSDRFSAERTGGSVSTLTIQRTQQEDSAVYLCASSTAVGAQGAFFGQGTRLTVV.

The CDR3 coding sequence is TGCGCCAGCAGCTTGATCCCAGGGAACGACGAGCAGTACTTC. Translated, it gives CASSLIPGNDEQYF. The genes are TRBV5-1 and TRBJ2-7; tentative D call: TRBD1 (5 bases). The CDR3 spans 14 residues. Germline CDR1 is SGHRS and CDR2 is YFSETQ. Trimming shortened V by 1 base and J by 5 bases, and 13 bases separated the two germline ends.

The genes are TRBV5-4 and TRBJ1-4; 8 bases align to TRBD1. From germline, CDR1 is SGHNT and CDR2 YYREEE (reference sequence). Germline trimming cut 4 bases from V and 8 bases from J; bases unmatched to any gene: 10. The CDR3 has 15 amino acids. The CDR3 protein is CASSTTTGVGEKLFF. The CDR3 DNA sequence: TGTGCCAGCAGCACCACGACAGGGGTCGGCGAAAAACTGTTTTTT. Full variable domain (missing parts from reference TRBV5-4 and TRBJ1-4): ETGVTQSPTHLIKTRGQQVTLRCSSQSGHNTVSWYQQALGQGPQFIFQYYREEENGRGNFPPRFSGLQFPNYSSELNVNALELDDSALYLCASSTTTGVGEKLFFGSGTQLSVL.

This chain uses TRBV19 with TRBJ1-5, with TRBD1 identical over 9 bases. Germline CDR1 reads LNHDA; CDR2 reads SQIVND (reference sequence). This CDR3 spans 16 amino acids. Losses at the gene ends were 2 bases for V and 3 bases for J; bases not matched to a gene: 5. The CDR3 sequence: CASSILGQGINQPQHF. The CDR3 bases are TGTGCCAGTAGTATATTAGGACAGGGGATCAATCAGCCCCAGCATTTT.

This clone was seen a few times. The gene calls are TRBV6-4 and TRBJ2-7, with 7 bases that match TRBD1. V was pared by 2 bases and J by 0 bases, with 7 bases of the junction left unmatched. The CDR3 has 16 amino acids. Germline V gene sequence: CDR1 MRHNA, CDR2 SNTAGT. The CDR3 loop reads CASSDQGTANSYEQYF. Written as DNA, the CDR3 is TGTGCCAGCAGTGACCAAGGGACAGCCAACTCCTACGAGCAGTACTTC.

The rearrangement joins TRBV27 to TRBJ1-3, with 9 bases matching TRBD1. CDR3 length equals 16 residues. From germline, CDR1 is MNHEY and CDR2 SMNVEV (reference sequence). The J segment lost 4 bases and the V segment lost 6 bases, leaving 10 bases of the junction unmatched. CDR3 protein: CASSSTQGARGNTIYF. Written as DNA, the CDR3 is TGTGCCAGCAGCTCTACACAGGGGGCGAGGGGAAACACCATATATTTT.

The V gene is TRBV7-3, the J gene TRBJ2-3; 10 positions agree with TRBD2. The CDR3 has 15 amino acids. Germline CDR1 and CDR2: SGHTA and FQGTGA. J was trimmed by 3 bases and V by 2 bases; bases with no gene match: 2. CDR3: CASSLSSGRTDTQYF. CDR3 DNA sequence: TGTGCCAGCAGCTTATCTAGCGGGAGAACAGATACGCAGTATTTT.

A word on this clone: Within the sample, other DNA sequences also encode this same CDR3. The chain links TRBV27 to TRBJ1-1; no clear D. Germline CDR1 and CDR2: MNHEY and SMNVEV (reference sequence). This CDR3 is built from 13 residues. V was cut by 2 bases and J by 1 base, with 5 bases left in between. The CDR3 loop is CASSLRENTEAFF. CDR3 DNA: TGTGCCAGCAGTTTACGGGAGAACACTGAAGCTTTCTTT.

In its sample, this clone was seen once. This chain joins TRBV7-8 and TRBJ2-2, with D unresolved. Germline-derived CDR1 and CDR2 are SGHVS and FQNEAQ. The ends were cut back, 2 bases at V and 6 bases at J, with 10 bases in the middle. This CDR3 has 14 residues. DNA of the CDR3: TGTGCCAGCAGCTTATTGGTCTTAGCCGGGGAGCTGTTTTTT. Its translation: CASSLLVLAGELFF.

The genes are TRBV14 and TRBJ1-1; no clear D gene. The germline CDR1 and CDR2 sequences are SGHDN and FVKESK. The CDR3 sequence is 11 residues long. V shed 6 bases and J shed 6 bases, with 8 bases lying between them. The chain's CDR3 is CASRSGAEAFF. The CDR3 DNA sequence: TGTGCCAGCAGGAGCGGGGCTGAAGCTTTCTTT.

The V gene is TRBV30, the J gene TRBJ2-7, with TRBD1 identical over 8 bases. V gave up 3 bases and J gave up 5 bases; unmatched junction bases: 6. Per the germline V gene, CDR1 is GTSNPN and CDR2 is SVGIG (reference sequence). The CDR3 contains 13 residues. CDR3 in DNA: TGTGCCTGGAGCGATGGACAGGGCGACGAGCAGTACTTC. It translates to CAWSDGQGDEQYF.

V gene TRBV30 combines with J gene TRBJ1-4; no firm D call. Trimming took off 5 bases at V and 4 bases at J, with 14 bases between the two ends. Germline V gene lookup returns CDR1 GTSNPN and CDR2 SVGIG (reference sequence). The CDR3 loop spans 14 amino acids. The CDR3 reads CAWRVGYSNEKLFF. CDR3 in DNA: TGTGCCTGGCGGGTAGGATATAGTAATGAAAAACTGTTTTTT.

The rearrangement joins TRBV9 to TRBJ1-6; weak D call: TRBD1 (6 bases). Trimming pared 4 bases from V and 6 bases from J, leaving 14 bases between. The CDR3 runs 15 residues. Germline V CDR1 and CDR2: SGDLS, YYNGEE. The CDR3 DNA is TGTGCCAGCAGCCCCCCAGGACAGCCTAATTCACCCCTCCACTTT. Translated, it gives CASSPPGQPNSPLHF.

This clone was observed a handful of times. The genes are TRBV13 and TRBJ2-2; 12 bases are a match to TRBD2. Germline lookup yields CDR1 PRHDT and CDR2 FYEKMQ (reference sequence). The CDR3 has 17 residues. With V trimmed by 3 bases and J by 4 bases, 6 bases remained unmatched. CDR3: CASSFPLAGGVTGELFF. The CDR3 bases are TGTGCCAGCAGCTTCCCACTAGCGGGGGGAGTCACCGGGGAGCTGTTTTTT.

CDR3 loop: CASSPRTDNYGYTF. For the CDR3, the DNA is TGCGCCAGCAGCCCCCGGACAGATAACTATGGCTACACCTTC. The V and J genes are TRBV5-1 and TRBJ1-2; TRBD1 might be the D (6 bases). Germline CDR1 is SGHRS and CDR2 is YFSETQ. V was clipped by 4 bases and J by 1 base, with 11 bases between them. CDR3 length: 14 residues.

The V call is TRBV23-1, the J call TRBJ2-2; no clear D. TRBV23-1 is an open reading frame whose function is uncertain. V lost 0 bases to trimming and J lost 8 bases, with 10 bases between them. This CDR3 comprises 14 residues. CDR3 loop: CASSQSSVRGELFF. In DNA form, the CDR3 reads TGCGCCAGCAGTCAATCGAGTGTTCGGGGGGAGCTGTTTTTT.

About this clone itself: This may be a read error, as it is one base from a much larger clone. The rearrangement joins TRBV7-3 to TRBJ2-3; no clear D. Germline values: CDR1 SGHTA, CDR2 FQGTGA. The CDR3 totals 12 residues. V gave up 2 bases and J gave up 4 bases, with 4 bases separating them. The CDR3 region is CASSLLSDTQYF. In nucleotides, the CDR3 is TGTGCCAGCAGCTTACTATCAGATACGCAGTATTTT.

The CDR3 loop is CASSSGTPYNEQFF. The DNA of the CDR3 is TGTGCCAGCAGCTCCGGGACTCCATACAATGAGCAGTTCTTC. The V call is TRBV5-4, the J call TRBJ2-1, with D maybe TRBD2 (6 bases). Germline CDR1 and CDR2: SGHNT and YYREEE (reference sequence). The CDR3 loop spans 14 amino acids. V lost 3 bases and J lost 4, with 11 bases in between.

The CDR3 protein is CASEVGGQAYGYTF. CDR3 coding DNA: TGTGCCAGCGAGGTTGGAGGGCAGGCCTATGGCTACACCTTC. This chain joins TRBV5-4 and TRBJ1-2; D ambiguous. Deletions cut 7 bases from V and 4 bases from J, with 17 bases between. The CDR3 has 14 amino acids. Germline V gives CDR1 SGHNT, CDR2 YYREEE (reference sequence).